This TCR beta chain was retrieved from a study of identifying expanded T cells in peripheral blood. Study-wide findings and caveats: Clone count variance between roughly 2-week samples rose with total template count.

Some clones are missing from TCRdb's copy, which holds only in-frame ones; the method was immunoSEQ multiplex PCR. Seen here are 70,000 to 95,000 clones, more than 70% observed once, and the top ten hold 3.5% to 4.5%. The CDR3 is made up of 14 amino acids. Germline CDR1 is SGHRS and CDR2 is YFSETQ. The ends were cut back, 4 bases at V and 4 bases at J, with 14 bases in the middle. A word on this clone: What it recognizes is unknown.

Sequencing used blood. The V gene is TRBV5-1, the J gene TRBJ1-1, with unresolved D. The sequence was obtained from a person between 18 and 70 years old in good health. The CDR3 loop is CASSVDGELTEAFF. The CDR3 DNA sequence: TGCGCCAGCAGCGTAGACGGGGAGCTCACTGAAGCTTTCTTT.